The 6 T cell receptor beta chains given below trace back to one sample, sequenced in a study of T cells after yellow fever vaccination. TCRdb re-called the 5' RACE reads through MiXCR, storing one row per CDR3 protein. Among approximately 600,000 distinct CDR3 sequences listed, 12% were seen once. The sample here was PBMCs, taken on the day of the yellow fever booster vaccination. The origin of the receptors is a man younger than 45 who received the YFV17D yellow fever vaccine.

This clonotype was seen a handful of times. The CDR3 DNA follows: TGTGCCAGCAGTTGGAGTATTGGGGAAGCTTTCTTT. Its translation: CASSWSIGEAFF. The V and J genes are TRBV12-3 or TRBV12-4 and TRBJ1-1; D is ambiguous. The length of the CDR3 is 12 residues. Trimming removed 4 bases at V and 8 bases at J, with 11 bases between.

In this sample, this clonotype turned up a few times. The genes are TRBV12-3 or TRBV12-4 and TRBJ2-3; D is ambiguous. Deletions cut 6 bases from V and 6 bases from J, with 13 bases between. CDR3 length equals 13 residues. The CDR3 protein is CASRFSRLDTQYF. The CDR3 DNA sequence: TGTGCCAGCAGATTTTCACGGTTGGATACGCAGTATTTT.

This chain links TRBV5-1 with TRBJ1-2, with 8 bases that match TRBD1. Germline V CDR1 and CDR2: SGHRS, YFSETQ. The trim removed 2 bases at V and 7 bases at J, leaving 4 bases unmatched. The CDR3 is 13 residues long. CDR3 coding DNA: TGCGCCAGCAGCTTAGAGACAGGGGCTGGCTACACCTTC. Amino acids: CASSLETGAGYTF.

This chain uses TRBV12-3 or TRBV12-4 with TRBJ2-2; 13 bases fit TRBD2. CDR3 length: 16 amino acids. With V trimmed by 7 bases and J by 6 bases, 8 bases remained unmatched. The CDR3 DNA follows: TGTGCCAGCACTCTACTAGCGGGAGGGCTAGCCGGGGAGCTGTTTTTT. Its protein is CASTLLAGGLAGELFF.

The CDR3 sequence is CASSPDSRMNTEAFF. The CDR3 DNA is TGCGCCAGCAGCCCGGACAGCCGAATGAACACTGAAGCTTTCTTT. The V and J genes are TRBV5-1 and TRBJ1-1, with D perhaps matching TRBD1 (6 bases). The V and J ends lost 4 bases and 0 bases respectively, with 13 bases between them. This CDR3 is 15 amino acids long. Germline assignment: CDR1 SGHRS and CDR2 YFSETQ.

This clonotype has more than one count but fewer than ten. This chain connects TRBV6-5 to TRBJ2-5; D gene ambiguous. The germline V gene encodes CDR1 MNHEY and CDR2 SVGAGI. CDR3 length equals 15 residues. Trimming took 4 bases from V and 1 from J, leaving 13 bases between them. The CDR3 protein is CASSFEGTVQETQYF. In DNA, the CDR3 is TGTGCCAGCAGTTTTGAAGGCACGGTCCAAGAGACCCAGTACTTC.